The 11 T cell receptor beta chains listed next were all sequenced from one sample in a study. In TCRdb, the RT-PCR reads were re-called with MiXCR into one record per CDR3 protein. The table records approximately 4,200 distinct CDR3 sequences, around a third of them present only once. Sequenced sample: memory CD4+ T cells from salivary gland. Receptors originate from a female donor with primary Sjogren's syndrome.

The chain combines TRBV6-5 with TRBJ1-5; a possible D gene is TRBD1 (6 bases). The CDR3 runs 15 residues. V was shortened by 4 bases and J by 3 bases, with 13 bases between the two germline ends. CDR1 and CDR2 (germline): MNHEY, SVGAGI. This CDR3 is CASSSTGGANQPQHF. CDR3 sequence (DNA): TGTGCCAGCAGTTCGACAGGCGGTGCCAATCAGCCCCAGCATTTT.

V gene TRBV7-8 combines with J gene TRBJ2-7; D tentatively reads TRBD1 or TRBD2 (5 bases each). Germline CDR1 reads SGHVS; CDR2 reads FQNEAQ. The ends were cut back, 2 bases at V and 4 bases at J, with 12 bases in the middle. The CDR3 extends over 14 amino acids. CDR3 coding DNA: TGTGCCAGCAGCTTAATCTTGGGGGATTACGAGCAGTACTTC. Translation: CASSLILGDYEQYF.

This clonotype is labeled large. V usage is TRBV29-1 and J usage is TRBJ2-1, with a weak D call TRBD2 (6 bases). V lost 3 bases, J lost 8 bases, and 8 bases lay in between. Germline CDR1 is SQVTM and CDR2 is ANQGSEA. The CDR3 has 11 residues. CDR3 bases: TGCAGCGTTGATACTAGCTATGAGCAGTTCTTC. This encodes CSVDTSYEQFF.

This clonotype is medium-sized (0.01 to 0.1%) by share. The chain is built from TRBV20-1 and TRBJ1-3, with a weak D call TRBD1 (6 bases). Trimming cost V 3 bases and J 4 bases, with 13 bases left between them. The length of the CDR3 is 14 residues. CDR1 is DFQATT, CDR2 SNEGSKA, per germline (reference sequence). This chain's CDR3 is CSASTGGLGNTIYF. The CDR3, as DNA: TGCAGTGCTAGTACTGGGGGGCTAGGAAACACCATATATTTT.

This clonotype was detected once. The rearrangement links TRBV5-5 to TRBJ2-7; the D gene is possibly TRBD1 (5 bases). Trimming took off 2 bases at V and 7 bases at J, with 16 bases between the two ends. CDR3 length: 14 residues. Germline CDR1 is SGHKS and CDR2 is YYEKEE (reference sequence). The CDR3 region is CASSFLMDTGEQYF. The CDR3 DNA reads as TGTGCCAGCAGCTTCCTTATGGACACCGGGGAGCAGTACTTC.

This clonotype is classed as medium-sized. The chain uses TRBV20-1 and TRBJ2-1, with 8 bases identical to TRBD2. The CDR3 loop spans 14 amino acids. Trimming removed 2 bases from V and 3 bases from J; junction bases left unmatched: 3. Germline V gene data show CDR1 as DFQATT and CDR2 as SNEGSKA (reference sequence). For the CDR3, the DNA is TGCAGTGCTAGAAAACTAGCGGACTACAATGAGCAGTTCTTC. Protein product: CSARKLADYNEQFF.

The CDR3 coding sequence is TGCGCCAGCAGTCGGACTAGCGGGGGACTGTGCTCCTACAATGAGCAGTTCTTC. Translating it yields CASSRTSGGLCSYNEQFF. The chain uses TRBV10-2 and TRBJ2-1; TRBD2 agrees at 13 bases. Trimming took 5 bases from V and 0 from J; bases not matched to a gene: 7. Germline lookup yields CDR1 WSHSY and CDR2 SAAADI. The CDR3 totals 18 residues.

This clonotype is judged medium-sized. The chain has TRBV7-9 and TRBJ2-5; maybe TRBD2 (7 bases). Trimming left V 3 bases short and J 4 bases short, with 9 bases between. The CDR3 extends over 13 amino acids. Germline CDR1 SEHNR, CDR2 FQNEAQ (reference sequence). CDR3 coding DNA: TGTGCCAGCAGCTTCGGGGGGCCAGAGACCCAGTACTTC. Translated, it gives CASSFGGPETQYF.

The genes are TRBV20-1 and TRBJ2-7; 8 nucleotides match TRBD2. The V gene's germline CDR1 is DFQATT and CDR2 SNEGSKA (reference sequence). This CDR3 comprises 14 residues. Trimming at V came to 6 bases and at J to 0 bases, leaving 7 bases not matched to a gene. The CDR3 loop is CSARLAPSSYEQYV. CDR3 coding DNA: TGCAGTGCACGACTAGCGCCAAGCTCCTACGAGCAGTACGTC.

The rearrangement joins TRBV29-1 to TRBJ2-1, with D perhaps matching TRBD2 (5 bases). In germline, CDR1 is SQVTM, CDR2 ANQGSEA. This CDR3 contains 11 residues. V was trimmed by 6 bases and J by 4 bases, leaving 7 bases between them. CDR3 DNA: TGCAGCGTAGGAGGTTACAATGAGCAGTTCTTC. Its protein product is CSVGGYNEQFF.

This clonotype was observed a few times. This may be a read error: a much more frequent sequence differs by one nucleotide. V usage is TRBV9 and J usage is TRBJ2-6; D is unclear. The V end was cut by 0 bases, the J end by 4 bases, with 17 bases between. Per germline, CDR1 SGDLS and CDR2 YYNGEE. This CDR3 is 18 amino acids long. As DNA, the CDR3 is TGTGCCAGCAGCGTAGCTACAAGTTCACAGTCCGGGGCCAACGTCCTGACTTTC. Its protein product is CASSVATSSQSGANVLTF.